The next 29 T cell receptor beta chains were all read from a single sample in a study of EBV T-cell therapy then PD-1 blockade in nasopharyngeal carcinoma. Sequencing used immunoSEQ multiplex PCR; TCRdb keeps in-frame clones, though not all of them. The sample yields some 19,000 clones, less than 90% seen once. Treatment given: AdE1-LMPpoly-expanded autologous EBV-specific T-cell therapy followed by anti-PD-1 nivolumab. No antigens are known for them. The sequences come from CD8+ T cells from blood, collected at roughly day 35 from a patient whose treatment included autologous EBV-specific T cells and nivolumab. These receptors came from a man in his forties with nasopharyngeal carcinoma.

Only one count was recorded for this clone. V and J are TRBV4-2 and TRBJ1-5; TRBD1 is a possible D gene (6 bases). This CDR3 is 15 amino acids long. Per germline, CDR1 LGHNA and CDR2 YNFKEQ. V was shortened by 0 bases and J by 7 bases, with 13 bases between the two germline ends. The CDR3 reads CASSQEEQGWQPQHF. The DNA of the CDR3 is TGTGCCAGCAGCCAAGAGGAACAGGGCTGGCAGCCCCAGCATTTT.

This sequence joins TRBV3-1 (or the pseudogene TRBV3-2) and TRBJ1-6; 8 nucleotides match TRBD1. The CDR3 contains 19 residues. CDR1 and CDR2 (germline): LGHDT, YNNKEL (reference sequence). The V and J ends lost 0 bases and 9 bases, in that order; junction bases with no gene match: 16. Here the CDR3 reads CASSQDTAGGSYLGSPLHF. The CDR3 nucleotides are TGTGCCAGCAGCCAAGATACGGCAGGGGGCTCCTATTTAGGTTCACCCCTCCACTTT.

This chain joins TRBV10-3 and TRBJ2-1; a weak D match, TRBD2 (6 bases). Germline assignment: CDR1 ENHRY and CDR2 SYGVKD. CDR3 length equals 15 residues. Trimming left V 6 bases short and J 8 bases short, with 20 bases between. The CDR3 nucleotides read TGTGCCATCAGCAGGAGGGAGGCATTAATGGATGAGCAGTTCTTC. This gives the protein CAISRREALMDEQFF.

This clone rates as medium-sized. The sample has other DNA sequences that encode this CDR3 too. V gene TRBV5-1 combines with J gene TRBJ1-2; TRBD1 matches 10 bases. The CDR3 is 14 residues long. V lost 1 base, J lost 6 bases, and 3 bases stayed unmatched. Germline V gene lookup returns CDR1 SGHRS and CDR2 YFSETQ. CDR3 sequence reads: CASSLRGQGHGYTF. The CDR3, as DNA: TGCGCCAGCAGCTTGCGGGGACAGGGGCATGGCTACACCTTC. Together with reference TRBV5-1 and TRBJ1-2, the CDR3 gives the full variable domain: KAGVTQTPRYLIKTRGQQVTLSCSPISGHRSVSWYQQTPGQGLQFLFEYFSETQRNKGNFPGRFSGRQFSNSRSEMNVSTLELGDSALYLCASSLRGQGHGYTFGSGTRLTVV.

This clone was picked up one time. The chain combines TRBV12-3 or TRBV12-4 with TRBJ2-7, with D perhaps matching TRBD2 (5 bases). The length of the CDR3 is 12 residues. With 6 bases removed from V and 2 bases from J, the gap between germline ends came to 8 bases. The CDR3 bases are TGTGCCAGCAGCCCCGGGGCCTACGAGCAGTACTTC. Encoded protein: CASSPGAYEQYF.

V gene TRBV14 combines with J gene TRBJ2-2; tentatively, D is TRBD2 (5 bases). Trimming left V 5 bases short and J 1 base short, with 11 bases between. From germline, CDR1 is SGHDN and CDR2 FVKESK. The CDR3 length is 15 residues. The CDR3 spells CASSVTRGNTGELFF. Here the CDR3 DNA reads TGTGCCAGCAGCGTGACTCGGGGGAACACCGGGGAGCTGTTTTTT.

The chain couples TRBV6-4 to TRBJ2-1, with TRBD1 as a possible D gene (6 bases). In germline, CDR1 is MRHNA, CDR2 SNTAGT. The CDR3 is 15 amino acids. Deletions cut 6 bases from V and 0 bases from J, with 12 bases between. CDR3 coding DNA: TGTGCCAGCAGCCCCCTAGGGGGCTCCTACAATGAGCAGTTCTTC. The encoded protein is CASSPLGGSYNEQFF.

This rearrangement joins TRBV5-6 to TRBJ1-2; 7 bases are a match to TRBD1. The V gene end was trimmed by 1 base and the J gene end by 5 bases; junction bases not matched to a gene: 5. From germline, CDR1 is SGHDT and CDR2 YYEEEE. The CDR3 totals 14 residues. The CDR3 coding sequence is TGTGCCAGCAGCTTGCAGGGGGGTGGATATGGCTACACCTTC. Translating gives CASSLQGGGYGYTF.

The chain links TRBV2 to TRBJ2-5, with 12 bases lining up with TRBD2. This CDR3 comprises 15 residues. Germline-derived CDR1 and CDR2 are SNHLY and FYNNEI. The J segment lost 5 bases and the V segment lost 4 bases, leaving 5 bases of the junction unmatched. As DNA, the CDR3 is TGTGCCAGCAGTGGACTAGCGGGGGCGGGGGAGACCCAGTACTTC. Its translation is CASSGLAGAGETQYF.

The chain uses TRBV7-9 and TRBJ1-2; D gene unclear. The germline V and J ends were trimmed by 3 bases and 7 bases, with 6 bases remaining between them. Germline V gene data show CDR1 as SEHNR and CDR2 as FQNEAQ (reference sequence). The CDR3 consists of 11 residues. Written as DNA, the CDR3 is TGTGCCAGCAGCTTCTTGGGTGGCTACACCTTC. Encoded protein: CASSFLGGYTF.

The chain uses TRBV7-8 and TRBJ1-3; D might be TRBD1 (6 bases). From germline, CDR1 is SGHVS and CDR2 FQNEAQ. There are 17 residues in the CDR3. Trimming pared 5 bases from V and 2 bases from J, leaving 19 bases between. CDR3 coding DNA: TGTGCCAGCAGCCTTCTTCCAGGGGTTGTAACTGGAAACACCATATATTTT. Amino acid sequence: CASSLLPGVVTGNTIYF. Based on the CDR3 plus reference TRBV7-8 and TRBJ1-3, the full variable domain is GAGVSQSPRYKVAKRGQDVALRCDPISGHVSLFWYQQALGQGPEFLTYFQNEAQLDKSGLPSDRFFAERPEGSVSTLKIQRTQQEDSAVYLCASSLLPGVVTGNTIYFGEGSWLTVV.

This clone was counted once. The V and J genes are TRBV6-2 or TRBV6-3 and TRBJ2-6; no definite D call. The germline gives CDR1 MNHEY, CDR2 SVGEGT. Deletions cut 5 bases from V and 2 bases from J, with 7 bases between. This CDR3 is 14 amino acids long. CDR3 DNA sequence: TGTGCCAGCAGTACCGACGCTGGGGCCAACGTCCTGACTTTC. The encoded protein is CASSTDAGANVLTF.

This clone was observed a single time. V and J are TRBV21-1 and TRBJ1-5. TRBV21-1 is shown as a pseudogene. The CDR3 contains 19 residues. The DNA of the CDR3 is TGTGCCAGCAGCAAAATCCCGCGGGGGCGGGTGCATAGCAATCAGCCCCAGCATTTT. Amino acid sequence: CASSKIPRGRVHSNQPQHF.

V is TRBV9 and J is TRBJ1-2; 10 positions match TRBD1. Germline V CDR1 and CDR2: SGDLS, YYNGEE. Trimming at V came to 2 bases and at J to 5 bases, leaving 3 bases not matched to a gene. The CDR3 has 14 amino acids. This chain's CDR3 is CASSVGTGEYGYTF. The CDR3 DNA reads as TGTGCCAGCAGCGTTGGGACAGGGGAGTATGGCTACACCTTC.

This clone was seen once. The V and J genes are TRBV4-3 and TRBJ2-7, with 11 bases identical to TRBD2. This CDR3 contains 14 residues. V lost 5 bases to trimming and J lost 4 bases; unmatched junction nucleotides: 4. The V gene's germline CDR1 is LGHNA and CDR2 YSLEER. In DNA, the CDR3 is TGCGCCAGCAGCGATGGGACTAGCGGATACGAGCAGTACTTC. Translating gives CASSDGTSGYEQYF.

The chain couples TRBV13 to TRBJ1-4; TRBD1 agrees at 7 bases. After removal of 6 bases from V and 5 bases from J, the junction contained 0 bases not matched to a gene. The CDR3 length is 12 residues. Germline CDR1 and CDR2: PRHDT and FYEKMQ (reference sequence). CDR3 nucleotides: TGTGCCAGCAGACAGGGGAATGAAAAACTGTTTTTT. It specifies CASRQGNEKLFF.

This chain uses TRBV19 with TRBJ1-5, with TRBD1 as a possible D gene (5 bases). The CDR3 covers 14 residues. Germline CDR1 is LNHDA and CDR2 is SQIVND (reference sequence). The germline V and J ends were trimmed by 7 bases and 2 bases, with 12 bases remaining between them. CDR3 loop: CASTVTEGNQPQHF. The CDR3 DNA sequence: TGTGCCAGTACCGTGACAGAGGGCAATCAGCCCCAGCATTTT.

The chain employs TRBV24-1 and TRBJ2-3; no definite D call. This CDR3 comprises 13 residues. Per germline, CDR1 KGHDR and CDR2 SFDVKD. Trimming stripped 3 bases from V and 1 base from J, with 4 bases between. CDR3 sequence: CATSDARTDTQYF. DNA for the CDR3: TGTGCCACCAGTGATGCCCGCACAGATACGCAGTATTTT.

This sequence joins TRBV14 and TRBJ2-7, with D unclear. The length of the CDR3 is 11 residues. V was pared by 4 bases and J by 6 bases, with 7 bases between. The V gene's germline CDR1 is SGHDN and CDR2 FVKESK. This chain's CDR3 is CASSPLPEQYF. The DNA of the CDR3 is TGTGCCAGCAGCCCCCTTCCCGAGCAGTACTTC. Looking up the rest from reference TRBV14 and TRBJ2-7 gives the full variable domain: EAGVTQFPSHSVIEKGQTVTLRCDPISGHDNLYWYRRVMGKEIKFLLHFVKESKQDESGMPNNRFLAERTGGTYSTLKVQPAELEDSGVYFCASSPLPEQYFGPGTRLTVT.

The chain links TRBV6-5 to TRBJ2-7; 8 positions match TRBD1. The CDR3 extends over 16 amino acids. CDR1 and CDR2 from the germline V gene are MNHEY and SVGAGI. The ends lost 0 bases at V and 2 bases at J; junction bases unmatched: 6. Here the CDR3 DNA reads TGTGCCAGCAGTTACTCGTCAGGGGGCAGGACCTACGAGCAGTACTTC. Amino acids: CASSYSSGGRTYEQYF.

The count of this clone is one. This chain links TRBV2 with TRBJ2-7; D possibly uses TRBD1 or TRBD2 (5 bases each). Germline V gives CDR1 SNHLY, CDR2 FYNNEI. The CDR3 sequence is 13 residues long. V was shortened by 8 bases and J by 3 bases, with 14 bases between the two germline ends. The CDR3 nucleotides are TGTGCCAGCTTGGGGGTCCGGGACTACGAGCAGTACTTC. The encoded protein is CASLGVRDYEQYF.

This clone has only one observation. As DNA, the CDR3 is TGTGCCAGCAGTGAGCTCAGGTTCACGAATACGCAGTATTTT. Protein sequence: CASSELRFTNTQYF. This chain links TRBV6-1 with TRBJ2-3; D not resolved. CDR3 length equals 14 residues. The V end lost 3 bases, the J end lost 7 bases, and 14 bases lay between the germline ends. The germline V gene has CDR1 MNHNS and CDR2 SASEGT.

The chain links TRBV28 to TRBJ1-3, with 9 bases aligning to TRBD1. Germline CDR1 is MDHEN and CDR2 is SYDVKM. Trimming at V came to 7 bases and at J to 3 bases, leaving 13 bases not matched to a gene. The CDR3 is made up of 17 amino acids. CDR3 in amino acids: CASTGTGSTGYGNTIYF. CDR3 sequence (DNA): TGTGCCAGCACCGGGACAGGGTCTACAGGTTATGGAAACACCATATATTTT.

The chain employs TRBV7-7 and TRBJ2-3, with D possibly being TRBD2 (7 bases). Germline V gene sequence: CDR1 SSHAT, CDR2 FNYEAQ (reference sequence). V shed 4 bases and J shed 4 bases, with 15 bases lying between them. The CDR3 length is 15 residues. The CDR3 reads CASSSKGGPSDTQYF. In DNA, the CDR3 is TGTGCCAGCAGCTCAAAGGGGGGGCCTTCAGATACGCAGTATTTT.

The chain combines TRBV14 with TRBJ2-3; 9 nucleotides align to TRBD1. J lost 4 bases, V lost 0 bases, and 11 bases had no gene match. CDR3 length equals 18 residues. Germline values: CDR1 SGHDN, CDR2 FVKESK. CDR3 nucleotides: TGTGCCAGCAGCCAAGACTTACCTGGACAGGGGATCGCAGATACGCAGTATTTT. This codes for CASSQDLPGQGIADTQYF.

The gene calls are TRBV5-1 and TRBJ2-1; D might be TRBD1 or TRBD2, each matching 6 bases. The CDR3 is 12 residues long. Per germline, CDR1 SGHRS and CDR2 YFSETQ. V lost 9 bases and J lost 6, with 13 bases in between. CDR3 protein: CATTGGGNEQFF. CDR3 DNA sequence: TGCGCCACAACTGGAGGGGGCAATGAGCAGTTCTTC.

The gene calls are TRBV12-3 or TRBV12-4 and TRBJ1-1; D not resolved. Trimming shortened V by 7 bases and J by 4 bases, and 10 bases separated the two germline ends. The CDR3 loop spans 12 amino acids. The CDR3 DNA is TGTGCCAGCACCCTGGGTGGCACTGAAGCTTTCTTT. Translation gives CASTLGGTEAFF.

By frequency in the sample, this clone is medium-sized. The V call is TRBV5-5, the J call TRBJ2-1; D uncertain. V lost 2 bases to trimming and J lost 6 bases, with 15 bases between them. Germline lookup yields CDR1 SGHKS and CDR2 YYEKEE (reference sequence). The CDR3 spans 15 residues. CDR3 sequence reads: CASSLGRLPSNEQFF. CDR3 sequence (DNA): TGTGCCAGCAGCTTAGGTAGGCTGCCCTCCAATGAGCAGTTCTTC.

The chain links TRBV6-2 or TRBV6-3 to TRBJ1-6; TRBD1 might be the D (6 bases). Germline CDR1 and CDR2: MNHEY and SVGEGT. Trimming took 0 bases from V and 7 from J, leaving 13 bases between them. The CDR3 loop spans 16 amino acids. CDR3 residues: CASSYSRGSGNSPLHF. The CDR3 nucleotides read TGTGCCAGCAGTTACTCGAGGGGGAGTGGCAATTCACCCCTCCACTTT.